A selection of T cell receptor beta chains follows, all from one sample in a study of graft-versus-host responses after intestinal transplantation. Sequenced by immunoSEQ multiplex PCR; TCRdb stores in-frame clones only, minus some. The sample contains 50,000 or so clones, roughly 91% of which appear only once. The starting material was PBMCs, obtained around 790 days after a first intestinal transplant, on the day of a second. These receptors originate from a human patient who received an intestinal transplant, so some T cells may come from the graft donor. Both conserved end residues are part of each CDR3. A D gene is named only where the DNA matches it firmly. The size field is filled for only some rows; it gives once, few, many or a size class.

V gene	clone size	J gene	D gene	CDR3 protein	CDR3 DNA
TRBV28	-	TRBJ2-7	-	CASSLLGISSYEQYF	TGTGCCAGCAGTTTACTGGGCATTTCCTCCTACGAGCAGTACTTC
TRBV6-5	-	TRBJ1-6	-	CASSYRLWVSPLHF	TGTGCCAGCAGTTACAGGCTTTGGGTTTCACCCCTCCACTTT
TRBV27	-	TRBJ2-7	-	CASSLRPSSYEQYF	TGTGCCAGCAGTTTAAGACCCAGCTCCTACGAGCAGTACTTC
TRBV5-1	once	TRBJ2-5	TRBD1	CASSRDRGETQYF	TGCGCCAGCAGTAGGGACAGGGGGGAGACCCAGTACTTC
TRBV6-4	-	TRBJ2-1	-	CASSDGLYNEQFF	TGTGCCAGCAGTGACGGCCTTTACAATGAGCAGTTCTTC
TRBV7-9	-	TRBJ2-3	-	CASGPGRGTDTQYF	TGTGCCAGCGGACCGGGAAGGGGCACAGATACGCAGTATTTT
TRBV14	-	TRBJ2-3	TRBD2	CASSQVETSGVTDTQYF	TGTGCCAGCAGCCAAGTGGAGACTAGCGGGGTCACAGATACGCAGTATTTT
TRBV29-1	once	TRBJ2-3	-	CSVEAGDTDTQYF	TGCAGCGTTGAAGCAGGGGACACAGATACGCAGTATTTT
TRBV19	-	TRBJ1-1	-	CASSIWRGEAFF	TGTGCCAGTAGTATATGGAGGGGTGAAGCTTTCTTT
TRBV28	-	TRBJ1-2	-	CASSTGQSIYEGYTF	TGTGCCAGCAGTACTGGACAGAGTATCTATGAGGGCTACACCTTC
TRBV7-6	-	TRBJ1-3	-	CASSLQGTLRNTIYF	TGTGCCAGCAGCTTACAGGGGACATTAAGAAACACCATATATTTT
TRBV7-9	-	TRBJ1-2	-	CASSLNNPAGYGYTF	TGTGCCAGCAGCTTAAATAACCCGGCGGGGTATGGCTACACCTTC
TRBV11-2	-	TRBJ1-3	-	CASSLDGGYTIYF	TGTGCCAGCAGCTTAGATGGCGGGTACACCATATATTTT
TRBV29-1	-	TRBJ2-7	-	CSVEVDRPTYEQYF	TGCAGCGTTGAAGTGGACAGACCGACCTACGAGCAGTACTTC
TRBV9	-	TRBJ1-2	-	CASTLSTGNYGYTF	TGTGCCAGCACCCTTTCTACAGGGAACTATGGCTACACCTTC